This T cell receptor (beta chain) originates from a study of blood T cells in healthy people across ages. This clonotype was observed many times. A second about 7 to 11 cycle PCR used barcoded and J-beta primers. In TCRdb, the 5' RACE reads were re-called with MiXCR into one record per CDR3 protein. The sample has roughly 500,000 distinct CDR3 sequences; about 25% are singletons. Looked up from germline, CDR1 is SGHVS and CDR2 is FNYEAQ. CDR3 length equals 15 residues. The junction had 8 bases not matched to a gene; V was cut back by 3 bases and J by 5 bases. Peripheral blood samples of around 11 milliliters were drawn from each donor.

The V call is TRBV7-6, the J call TRBJ2-5, with 8 bases matching TRBD2. Sequenced input: blood. The receptor was derived from a woman between 65 and 79 years old in good health. In DNA, the CDR3 is TGTGCCAGCAGCTTGAATCGGGGGGGCCGGGAGACCCAGTACTTC. Translation gives CASSLNRGGRETQYF.